This T cell receptor (beta chain) was found in a study of radiation and T cells in renal cell carcinoma (dated by TCRdb to the early 2020s). Study-level background: In total, approximately 53 samples underwent TCR beta sequencing: around 25 tumors plus 27 peripheral blood samples. The final blood draw was performed at 4 weeks after radiation, at the same time as nephrectomy. A total of 3.5 million to 4.5 million unique CDR3 nucleotide sequences, encoding 2,500,000 or so unique CDR3 amino acid sequences, were found across all 50 or so samples.

The time point label of this sample denotes: blood 4 weeks post-SBRT, at nephrectomy. The treatment or condition label, as the study defines it: 15 Gy SBRT to primary tumor, nephrectomy 4 weeks later. Samples came from a clinical trial, in which primary renal cell carcinomas received 15 Gy stereotactic body radiation therapy followed by nephrectomy 4 weeks later. To follow tumor-enriched clonotypes, serial peripheral blood was collected from radiation-treated patients at baseline and at 2 weeks and 4 weeks after SBRT. Renal cell carcinoma with clear cell pathology was present in all patients. Genomic DNA for TCR sequencing was prepared using the QIAamp DNA Blood Mini Kit (Qiagen). The analyses included just those samples that passed every quality control check. Trimming removed 1 base from V and 0 bases from J, leaving 12 bases between the germline ends. The germline V gene encodes CDR1 MNHNS and CDR2 SASEGT. The CDR3, from cysteine to phenylalanine, totals 17 residues. Only the CDR3 DNA is retained, 51 bases long and in frame from the first base.

In the case of this clone: The antigen it binds to is not known. Base qualities are not recorded, but no much larger clone differs from it by a single base.

Results the study describes overall, beyond this receptor: Because no pretreatment tumor biopsies were available, whether clonotypes were present in the tumor at baseline could not be determined. The single-armed trial design could not address effects of radiation dose or scheduling on the TCR repertoire. Tracking of blood repertoire dynamics stopped at about 27 days after treatment, with no follow-up past that point. An increase in top tumor clonotypes in blood was observed from baseline to 2 weeks post-radiation, followed by contraction by 4 weeks, which was taken to suggest transient expansion of tumor-resident clones.

TCR beta libraries were generated from genomic DNA with the immunoSEQ kit, following the manufacturer's recommendations. Library preparation used a first multiplex PCR with proprietary primers, then a second PCR adding unique barcodes, with bead cleanups after each round. Each sample batch included a kit-provided positive control reaction and a negative control reaction. The final libraries underwent checking on an Agilent 4200 TapeStation D1000 ScreenTape, volumetric pooling, and quantification by qPCR. Sequencing was performed on an Illumina NextSeq500 using a MidOutput 150-cycle cartridge, with 156 Read1 cycles, 15 Index1 cycles, and the kit custom primers. The pooled library was loaded at roughly 0.94 pM with a roughly 20% PhiX control spike-in. In the paper's pipeline: Vendor-processed data were analyzed in R, and a clonotype was defined as all T cells sharing the same CDR3 nucleotide sequence. In the clone abundance analyses, frequencies were normalized to the 10,000 most abundant clones in each sample. Before analysis, public T cell clones were removed, and these numbered fewer than six per sample on average. Tumor-enriched and baseline blood-enriched clonotypes were defined by at least a 32-fold difference in abundance between compartments. A beta-binomial differential abundance model was applied to find clonotypes that expanded or contracted between blood time points. Similarity between tumor and blood repertoires was quantified using the Baroni-Urbani and Buser coefficient, and groups were compared with two-tailed Wilcoxon tests in R. TCRdb holds this immuneACCESS table with in-frame rearrangements only. Some clones are missing; in checked studies, unresolved V genes explain under half, and the rest has no known cause. That table gives V, J and clone size, and the DNA gave D and trimming. The sample profile shows about 78,000 clones; 80% to 90% of them were found once. The ten largest make up about 5.8% of the sample.

The receptor's source is a woman in her 70s with renal cell carcinoma. Rearrangement joined TRBV6-1 to TRBJ2-2; no D gene can be assigned with confidence. The specimen comprised blood, sampled from a patient whose treatment included radiotherapy and nephrectomy. The sequenced DNA: TGTGCCAGCAGTGAAGGGCTCTTTTGGTCGAACACCGGGGAGCTGTTTTTT. Its translation reads: CASSEGLFWSNTGELFF.